Below, 19 T cell receptor beta chains from the same sample are listed, as sequenced in a study of CD8+ T cells in alopecia areata. Extracted RNA was reverse transcribed into cDNA, the sequencing template. The method was immunoSEQ multiplex PCR; TCRdb's version includes in-frame clones alone and lacks a portion of them. The sample comprises about 100,000 clones, roughly three fifths of which are singletons, and around 15% rests with the top ten. Treatment in this sample: oral pan-JAK inhibitor, 5-10 mg twice daily. The sequenced sample was CD8+ T cells sorted from blood, obtained at approximately week 60, from a patient treated with tofacitinib. Source of these receptors: a human donor with alopecia areata.

V and J are TRBV7-9 and TRBJ2-5; 7 bases are shared with TRBD2. Germline CDR1 and CDR2: SEHNR and FQNEAQ (reference sequence). With V trimmed by 1 base and J by 1 base, 6 bases remained unmatched. The CDR3 extends over 16 amino acids. CDR3 sequence (DNA): TGTGCCAGCAGCTTAGTCCTAGCGGAGACCCAAGAGACCCAGTACTTC. It is translated as CASSLVLAETQETQYF.

This clone has only one observation. The chain recombines TRBV11-2 with TRBJ2-4; D unclear. Per germline, CDR1 SGHAT and CDR2 FQNNGV. V was cut by 5 bases and J by 9 bases, with 14 bases left in between. The CDR3 consists of 13 residues. The CDR3 bases are TGTGCCAGCAGCCCCCCGGGCCTACCCATTCAGTACTTC. Its protein is CASSPPGLPIQYF.

This clone was seen once. The chain uses TRBV30 and TRBJ2-1; D gene unclear. The germline V gene encodes CDR1 GTSNPN and CDR2 SVGIG (reference sequence). V was clipped by 4 bases and J by 9 bases, with 7 bases between them. CDR3 length: 10 amino acids. Written as DNA, the CDR3 is TGTGCCTGGAACGGGCCTGAGCAGTTCTTC. Encoded protein: CAWNGPEQFF.

The rearrangement joins TRBV4-1 to TRBJ2-5; no clear D gene. CDR1 and CDR2 (germline): MGHRA, YSYEKL. V was trimmed by 0 bases and J by 5 bases, leaving 13 bases between them. This CDR3 has 15 amino acids. Here the CDR3 reads CASSQDEFVYETQYF. The CDR3 region has the DNA TGCGCCAGCAGCCAAGATGAGTTTGTCTATGAGACCCAGTACTTC.

The rearrangement links TRBV15 to TRBJ1-5; perhaps TRBD1 as D (5 bases). V was cut by 0 bases and J by 6 bases, with 12 bases left in between. The CDR3 has 15 residues. CDR1 and CDR2 (germline): LNHNV, YYDKDF (reference sequence). The CDR3 spells CATSREWQGIQPQHF. For the CDR3, the DNA is TGTGCCACCAGCAGAGAATGGCAGGGCATTCAGCCCCAGCATTTT.

The chain is built from TRBV7-9 and TRBJ1-1; perhaps TRBD1 as D (6 bases). V lost 6 bases, J lost 8 bases, and 10 bases lay in between. CDR3 length: 11 amino acids. Germline values: CDR1 SEHNR, CDR2 FQNEAQ (reference sequence). This CDR3 is CASRGAWEAFF. DNA for the CDR3: TGTGCCAGCAGGGGGGCCTGGGAAGCTTTCTTT.

V is TRBV5-6 and J is TRBJ2-5, with a weak D call TRBD2 (5 bases). V was trimmed by 0 bases and J by 5 bases, leaving 17 bases between them. There are 16 residues in the CDR3. CDR1 is SGHDT and CDR2 is YYEEEE in the germline V gene. The CDR3 sequence: CASSLVGGSRIETQYF. CDR3 sequence (DNA): TGTGCCAGCAGCTTGGTCGGAGGATCAAGGATCGAGACCCAGTACTTC.

V gene TRBV29-1 combines with J gene TRBJ2-1; 9 bases match TRBD2. Trimming cost V 4 bases and J 6 bases; bases outside gene matches: 13. CDR1 and CDR2 (germline): SQVTM, ANQGSEA. CDR3 size: 16 residues. The CDR3 sequence: CSVAGRGGARGNEQFF. DNA for the CDR3: TGCAGCGTTGCTGGTCGCGGGGGGGCCAGGGGCAATGAGCAGTTCTTC.

This chain joins TRBV25-1 and TRBJ2-5, with 7 bases matching TRBD2. Germline V gene data show CDR1 as MGHDK and CDR2 as SYGVNS. The length of the CDR3 is 14 residues. With 1 base clipped from V and 3 bases from J, the junction kept 2 bases outside the gene matches. The CDR3 bases are TGTGCCAGCAGTGAATTTGGGAGGGAAGAGACCCAGTACTTC. Encoded protein: CASSEFGREETQYF.

This chain links TRBV5-1 with TRBJ2-1; TRBD1 matches at 7 bases. Germline V gene sequence: CDR1 SGHRS, CDR2 YFSETQ. This CDR3 region has 14 residues. Unmatched junction bases numbered 7, after V lost 0 bases and J lost 10 bases. DNA of the CDR3: TGCGCCAGCAGCTTGGTCACCACAGGGGAGGAGCAGTTCTTC. Protein product: CASSLVTTGEEQFF.

This clone was detected a few times. The rearrangement uses TRBV7-2 and TRBJ2-3; D is ambiguous. CDR1 SGHTA and CDR2 FQGNSA come from the germline V gene. CDR3 length: 15 residues. Trimming removed 6 bases from V and 0 bases from J, with 13 bases in between. The CDR3 loop is CASSFTQLSTDTQYF. For the CDR3, the DNA is TGTGCCAGCAGTTTCACACAATTGAGCACAGATACGCAGTATTTT.

CDR3: CASSFKLEQAPLHF. Written as DNA, the CDR3 is TGTGCCAGCAGCTTCAAATTAGAACAGGCACCCCTCCACTTT. The V gene is TRBV11-3, the J gene TRBJ1-6, with D tentatively TRBD1 (5 bases). The germline V and J ends were trimmed by 3 bases and 11 bases, with 14 bases remaining between them. CDR3 length: 14 residues. Germline V lookup: CDR1 SGHNT, CDR2 YENEEA.

The gene calls are TRBV11-1 and TRBJ2-1; no definite D call. V lost 1 base to trimming and J lost 0 bases, with 7 bases between them. CDR1 is SGHAT, CDR2 FQDESV, per germline (reference sequence). The CDR3 consists of 15 residues. CDR3 region: CASSLGSSSYNEQFF. The CDR3 DNA is TGTGCCAGCAGCTTAGGTAGCAGCTCCTACAATGAGCAGTTCTTC.

V and J are TRBV4-2 and TRBJ1-3; D remains ambiguous. The CDR3 loop spans 17 amino acids. CDR1 is LGHNA and CDR2 is YNFKEQ in the germline V gene. V dropped 3 bases and J dropped 2 bases, with 17 bases sitting between them. For the CDR3, the DNA is TGTGCCAGCAGCCACCCCGGGCCCCAAGGCGCTGGAAACACCATATATTTT. Translated, it gives CASSHPGPQGAGNTIYF.

The chain combines TRBV6-1 with TRBJ2-2, with a tentative D call TRBD2 (6 bases). V lost 2 bases, J lost 7 bases, and 17 bases lay in between. Germline V gene data show CDR1 as MNHNS and CDR2 as SASEGT. CDR3 length equals 16 residues. The CDR3 reads CASSERAGWEDGELFF. In nucleotides, the CDR3 is TGTGCCAGCAGTGAAAGGGCAGGGTGGGAGGACGGGGAGCTGTTTTTT.

The chain has TRBV5-1 and TRBJ2-3; D gene ambiguous. V gave up 2 bases and J gave up 1 base, with 11 bases separating them. The CDR3 contains 15 residues. Germline V gives CDR1 SGHRS, CDR2 YFSETQ. The CDR3 nucleotides read TGCGCCAGCAGCTTAGGCCCTAGTCGCACAGATACGCAGTATTTT. This translates into CASSLGPSRTDTQYF.

This chain uses TRBV7-6 with TRBJ2-1; D is undetermined. Germline V gene data show CDR1 as SGHVS and CDR2 as FNYEAQ. V was shortened by 0 bases and J by 8 bases, with 8 bases between the two germline ends. The CDR3 is 13 residues long. In DNA, the CDR3 is TGTGCCAGCAGCTTAGCCCTCCCCTATGAGCAGTTCTTC. This sequence encodes CASSLALPYEQFF. Together with reference TRBV7-6 and TRBJ2-1, the CDR3 gives the full variable domain: GAGVSQSPRYKVTKRGQDVALRCDPISGHVSLYWYRQALGQGPEFLTYFNYEAQQDKSGLPNDRFSAERPEGSISTLTIQRTEQRDSAMYRCASSLALPYEQFFGPGTRLTVL.

CDR3: CASSVDSGRGREQFF. For the CDR3, the DNA is TGTGCCAGCAGCGTAGATTCAGGAAGGGGGCGAGAGCAGTTCTTC. V usage is TRBV9 and J usage is TRBJ2-1, with 7 bases aligning to TRBD1. Looked up from germline, CDR1 is SGDLS and CDR2 is YYNGEE. The CDR3 is 15 residues long. V gave up 0 bases and J gave up 10 bases; unmatched junction bases: 10.

J is TRBJ2-1 and V is TRBV4-2; TRBD2 agrees at 7 bases. CDR3 size: 15 residues. Germline V lookup: CDR1 LGHNA, CDR2 YNFKEQ. The J segment lost 4 bases and the V segment lost 4 bases, leaving 7 bases of the junction unmatched. CDR3 nucleotides: TGTGCCAGCAGCCCCATTGGGGGGGAGTACAATGAGCAGTTCTTC. It encodes CASSPIGGEYNEQFF.